This T cell receptor (beta chain) is drawn from a study of T cell repertoires in cytomegalovirus infection. For the study at large: It can be stated that public TCR beta signatures indicated CMV infection as well as a matching HLA type.

The sample holds a few counts of this clonotype. Its antigen is not known. V lost 1 base to trimming and J lost 1 base; unmatched junction nucleotides: 10. CDR1 and CDR2 from the germline V gene are SGHAT and FQNNGV. CDR3 length: 18 residues. TCRdb processed the reads anew with MiXCR; each CDR3 protein has one entry. The table lists 90,000 to 120,000 distinct CDR3 sequences, roughly two fifths of them singletons. This chain joins TRBV11-2 and TRBJ2-3; 8 bases are a match to TRBD2. This clonotype originated in a human donor in good health (CMV status not recorded). Some clones in this sample may be carry-over from other donors' samples. This sample comprised CD8+ T cells from cultured PBMCs, obtained from culture after CMV antigen stimulation. In DNA, the CDR3 is TGTGCCAGCAGCTTAGGAGTTAACTGGCGGGGGGGCACAGATACGCAGTATTTT. This encodes CASSLGVNWRGGTDTQYF. The entire variable domain, with the rest obtained from reference TRBV11-2 and TRBJ2-3, is as follows: EAGVAQSPRYKIIEKRQSVAFWCNPISGHATLYWYQQILGQGPKLLIQFQNNGVVDDSQLPKDRFSAERLKGVDSTLKIQPAKLEDSAVYLCASSLGVNWRGGTDTQYFGPGTRLTVL.